A selection of T cell receptor beta chains follows, all from one sample in a study of shared clonotypes between healthy human individuals. TCRdb's copy holds only in-frame clones and misses some; the assay was immunoSEQ multiplex PCR. The sample holds about a million clones, around 76% seen once. The sample consisted of memory CD4+ T cells sorted from blood. The origin of the receptors is a young man in good health. Each CDR3 is given with its conserved first and last residue. Each record gives: J gene, D gene, V gene, clone size, CDR3 protein, CDR3 DNA. D genes are given only for firm matches. Clone size is stated in some rows and not others, as once, few, many or a class when expanded.

J: TRBJ1-2; D: -; V: TRBV27; size: -; CDR3: CASSRVGGNYGYTF; DNA: TGTGCCAGCAGCCGGGTCGGGGGGAACTATGGCTACACCTTC
J: TRBJ2-7; D: TRBD1; V: TRBV27; size: many; CDR3: CASSRDRGFYEQYF; DNA: TGTGCCAGCAGTCGGGACAGGGGGTTCTACGAGCAGTACTTC
J: TRBJ2-1; D: TRBD2; V: TRBV2; size: once; CDR3: CASNELAAYNEQFF; DNA: TGTGCCAGCAACGAACTAGCGGCCTACAATGAGCAGTTCTTC
J: TRBJ2-3; D: -; V: TRBV6-6; size: once; CDR3: CASTPFVADTQYF; DNA: TGTGCCAGCACCCCCTTTGTGGCAGATACGCAGTATTTT
J: TRBJ2-7; D: -; V: TRBV12-2; size: few; CDR3: CASRLCVWRGDPQESYEQYF; DNA: TGTGCAAGTCGCTTGTGTGTCTGGCGGGGGGATCCTCAGGAGAGTTACGAGCAGTACTTC
J: TRBJ2-7; D: -; V: TRBV18; size: -; CDR3: CASSLASSFEQYF; DNA: TGTGCCAGCTCACTAGCGTCCTCCTTCGAGCAGTACTTC
J: TRBJ1-1; D: -; V: TRBV10-3; size: -; CDR3: CAISESSNTEAFF; DNA: TGTGCCATCAGTGAGTCGTCAAACACTGAAGCTTTCTTT
J: TRBJ1-5; D: -; V: TRBV10-3; size: few; CDR3: CAISERAQGQPQHF; DNA: TGTGCCATCAGTGAGCGAGCCCAGGGACAGCCCCAGCATTTT
J: TRBJ2-5; D: -; V: TRBV15; size: few; CDR3: CATSRGVAGIVETQYF; DNA: TGTGCCACCAGCAGAGGGGTCGCGGGAATAGTAGAGACCCAGTACTTC
J: TRBJ2-5; D: TRBD2; V: TRBV7-2; size: -; CDR3: CASSPPGTSLETQYF; DNA: TGTGCCAGCAGCCCCCCCGGGACTAGTTTGGAGACCCAGTACTTC
J: TRBJ2-6; D: -; V: TRBV7-9; size: few; CDR3: CASSLAAGFVSGANVLTF; DNA: TGTGCCAGCAGCTTAGCGGCGGGGTTCGTCTCTGGGGCCAACGTCCTGACTTTC
J: TRBJ2-7; D: TRBD2; V: TRBV4-1; size: once; CDR3: CASSQGLASPTISYEQYF; DNA: TGCGCCAGCAGCCAAGGACTAGCGAGTCCCACCATTTCCTACGAGCAGTACTTC
J: TRBJ2-7; D: -; V: TRBV2; size: -; CDR3: CASSEAASYEQYF; DNA: TGTGCCAGCAGTGAGGCAGCCTCCTACGAGCAGTACTTC
J: TRBJ1-2; D: -; V: TRBV6-1; size: -; CDR3: CASSENIAVGYTF; DNA: TGTGCCAGCAGTGAAAACATAGCGGTTGGCTACACCTTC
J: TRBJ2-1; D: -; V: TRBV5-5; size: -; CDR3: CASTGGRDYYNEQFF; DNA: TGTGCCAGCACCGGGGGCAGAGATTACTACAATGAGCAGTTCTTC
J: TRBJ2-1; D: -; V: TRBV7-8; size: -; CDR3: CASSLSSKYNEQFF; DNA: TGTGCCAGCAGCTTATCTTCAAAATACAATGAGCAGTTCTTC
J: TRBJ2-3; D: -; V: TRBV28; size: -; CDR3: CASSVDTADTQYF; DNA: TGTGCCAGCAGCGTCGACACCGCAGATACGCAGTATTTT
J: TRBJ1-2; D: -; V: TRBV6-5; size: -; CDR3: CASSRQAPNYGYTF; DNA: TGTGCCAGCAGTCGACAGGCCCCCAACTATGGCTACACCTTC
J: TRBJ1-6; D: TRBD1; V: TRBV7-9; size: many; CDR3: CASSLRGQGIADSPLHF; DNA: TGTGCCAGCAGCTTACGCGGACAGGGGATAGCGGATTCACCCCTCCACTTT
J: TRBJ2-5; D: -; V: TRBV7-8; size: few; CDR3: CASSFKQIQETQYF; DNA: TGTGCCAGCAGTTTTAAACAGATTCAAGAGACCCAGTACTTC
J: TRBJ2-7; D: -; V: TRBV5-6; size: -; CDR3: CASSSTGALLTQYF; DNA: TGTGCCAGCAGCTCTACCGGGGCCTTACTAACGCAGTACTTC
J: TRBJ2-2; D: TRBD1; V: TRBV18; size: once; CDR3: CASSENRGANTGELFF; DNA: TGTGCCAGCTCAGAAAACAGGGGAGCAAACACCGGGGAGCTGTTTTTT
J: TRBJ1-2; D: TRBD1; V: TRBV30; size: -; CDR3: CAWSVLRQGPLGGYTF; DNA: TGTGCCTGGAGTGTACTGAGACAGGGACCCTTAGGGGGCTACACCTTC
J: TRBJ2-7; D: -; V: TRBV6-1; size: -; CDR3: CASSGFIGRGVYEQYF; DNA: TGTGCCAGCAGTGGTTTTATAGGGAGAGGGGTGTACGAGCAGTACTTC
J: TRBJ1-1; D: TRBD1; V: TRBV6-6; size: few; CDR3: CASRGDRGMNTEAFF; DNA: TGTGCCAGCAGGGGGGACAGGGGTATGAACACTGAAGCTTTCTTT
J: TRBJ1-2; D: -; V: TRBV5-5; size: -; CDR3: CASSLAPANYGYTF; DNA: TGTGCCAGCAGCTTGGCTCCGGCTAACTATGGCTACACCTTC
J: TRBJ2-1; D: TRBD1; V: TRBV7-9; size: -; CDR3: CASSFGTGHQNEQFF; DNA: TGTGCCAGCAGCTTTGGGACAGGACATCAAAATGAGCAGTTCTTC
J: TRBJ1-6; D: -; V: TRBV7-6; size: few; CDR3: CASSLDVVPESPLHF; DNA: TGTGCCAGCAGCTTAGATGTGGTCCCGGAATCACCCCTCCACTTT
J: TRBJ2-3; D: -; V: TRBV5-6; size: once; CDR3: CASSLDRGTDTQYF; DNA: TGTGCCAGCAGCTTGGATCGGGGCACAGATACGCAGTATTTT
J: TRBJ1-6; D: -; V: TRBV11-2; size: -; CDR3: CASSLGDRINSPLHF; DNA: TGTGCCAGCAGCTTAGGTGATCGGATCAATTCACCCCTCCACTTT
J: TRBJ2-3; D: -; V: TRBV18; size: -; CDR3: CASSPPTGTDTQYF; DNA: TGTGCCAGCTCACCACCCACAGGCACAGATACGCAGTATTTT
J: TRBJ2-1; D: -; V: TRBV4-1; size: -; CDR3: CASSHQDGSYNEQFF; DNA: TGCGCCAGCAGCCATCAGGATGGGTCCTACAATGAGCAGTTCTTC
J: TRBJ1-2; D: -; V: TRBV6-5; size: few; CDR3: CASSTANYGYTF; DNA: TGTGCCAGCAGTACCGCTAACTATGGCTACACCTTC
J: TRBJ2-7; D: -; V: TRBV13; size: -; CDR3: CASSGRDIVYEQYF; DNA: TGTGCCAGCAGCGGAAGGGACATAGTCTACGAGCAGTACTTC
J: TRBJ1-2; D: -; V: TRBV11-2; size: -; CDR3: CASSTRPTYGYTF; DNA: TGTGCCAGCAGCACCCGGCCTACTTATGGCTACACCTTC
J: TRBJ2-3; D: -; V: TRBV5-1; size: -; CDR3: CASSQGRSTDTQYF; DNA: TGCGCCAGCAGCCAAGGGCGGAGCACAGATACGCAGTATTTT
J: TRBJ2-2; D: -; V: TRBV9; size: -; CDR3: CASNGPGADTGELFF; DNA: TGTGCCAGCAACGGCCCGGGGGCGGACACCGGGGAGCTGTTTTTT
J: TRBJ2-7; D: -; V: TRBV6-6; size: -; CDR3: CASSYSSRSASYEQYF; DNA: TGTGCCAGCAGTTACTCGAGCAGATCCGCTTCCTACGAGCAGTACTTC
J: TRBJ1-4; D: -; V: TRBV2; size: -; CDR3: CASSPQWDRGLFF; DNA: TGTGCCAGCAGTCCACAGTGGGACCGGGGACTGTTTTTT
J: TRBJ1-2; D: -; V: TRBV29-1; size: -; CDR3: CSVEEDHRGYTF; DNA: TGCAGCGTTGAAGAAGATCACCGAGGCTACACCTTC
J: TRBJ2-3; D: -; V: TRBV5-1; size: -; CDR3: CASSYQWDTQYF; DNA: TGCGCCAGCAGCTACCAGTGGGATACGCAGTATTTT
J: TRBJ2-5; D: TRBD2; V: TRBV4-1; size: -; CDR3: CASSQVEPGLAGGWGQETQYF; DNA: TGCGCCAGCAGCCAAGTGGAACCGGGACTAGCGGGAGGCTGGGGCCAAGAGACCCAGTACTTC
J: TRBJ2-1; D: -; V: TRBV10-1; size: -; CDR3: CASSELNPSSYNEQFF; DNA: TGCGCCAGCAGTGAGTTGAATCCAAGCTCCTACAATGAGCAGTTCTTC
J: TRBJ2-5; D: TRBD2; V: TRBV5-8; size: few; CDR3: CASSTRAGLAGGQTQYF; DNA: TGTGCCAGCAGCACACGAGCGGGACTAGCGGGGGGACAGACCCAGTACTTC
J: TRBJ2-6; D: TRBD1; V: TRBV5-4; size: few; CDR3: CASSPQGVGANVLTF; DNA: TGTGCCAGCAGCCCACAGGGGGTTGGGGCCAACGTCCTGACTTTC
J: TRBJ2-7; D: -; V: TRBV5-1; size: -; CDR3: CASSGGAPNGEQYF; DNA: TGCGCCAGCAGCGGCGGGGCCCCAAACGGCGAGCAGTACTTC
J: TRBJ1-3; D: -; V: TRBV9; size: -; CDR3: CASSPMGGELGNTIYF; DNA: TGTGCCAGCAGCCCAATGGGGGGGGAACTTGGAAACACCATATATTTT
J: TRBJ2-7; D: -; V: TRBV18; size: -; CDR3: CASSPPSHGAEQYF; DNA: TGTGCCAGCTCACCACCAAGCCACGGCGCCGAGCAGTACTTC
J: TRBJ2-3; D: TRBD1; V: TRBV10-3; size: -; CDR3: CAISEKRQGVTDTQYF; DNA: TGTGCCATCAGTGAAAAGAGACAGGGAGTTACAGATACGCAGTATTTT
J: TRBJ1-5; D: -; V: TRBV6-1; size: -; CDR3: CATTPSNQPQHF; DNA: TGTGCCACCACCCCTAGCAATCAGCCCCAGCATTTT
J: TRBJ2-1; D: -; V: TRBV21-1; size: few; CDR3: CASSKVISDNEQFF; DNA: TGTGCCAGCAGCAAAGTAATATCAGACAATGAGCAGTTCTTC
J: TRBJ2-2; D: TRBD2; V: TRBV11-3; size: once; CDR3: CASSPRSSGGTGELFF; DNA: TGTGCCAGCAGCCCCCGATCTAGCGGGGGGACCGGGGAGCTGTTTTTT
J: TRBJ1-2; D: -; V: TRBV21-1; size: -; CDR3: CASNRGGTSYGYTF; DNA: TGTGCCAGCAACCGGGGAGGGACTAGCTATGGCTACACCTTC
J: TRBJ2-2; D: TRBD2; V: TRBV5-1; size: -; CDR3: CASSFAQGTSGSGELFF; DNA: TGCGCCAGCAGCTTCGCCCAAGGGACTAGCGGGTCGGGGGAGCTGTTTTTT
J: TRBJ2-1; D: -; V: TRBV7-3; size: -; CDR3: CASSFSPMTSANEQFF; DNA: TGTGCCAGCAGCTTTTCCCCCATGACCTCGGCCAATGAGCAGTTCTTC
J: TRBJ2-7; D: -; V: TRBV21-1; size: -; CDR3: CASSSWTRGEQYF; DNA: TGTGCCAGCAGCTCATGGACCAGGGGCGAGCAGTACTTC